This section outlines one T cell receptor beta chain sequence together with its context. The entry originates in a study of T-cell memory formation after mild COVID-19. Study context: Each donor largely had its own TCR clusters.

From germline, CDR1 is SGHKS and CDR2 YYEKEE (reference sequence). Germline trimming cut 4 bases from V and 0 bases from J; bases unmatched to any gene: 11. The CDR3 covers 17 residues. From 5'RACE with constant-segment primers came TCR alpha and TCR beta cDNA libraries that carried sample barcodes and UMIs. TCRdb reprocessed the 5' RACE reads with MiXCR, giving one entry per CDR3 protein. Of 450,000 or so distinct CDR3 sequences detected, roughly 20% appear once; the ten largest clones hold roughly 8%. The sample consisted of PBMCs or a T cell subset sorted from them (not recorded which). V is TRBV5-5 and J is TRBJ1-1, with 8 bases identical to TRBD1. The TCR originated in an adult woman who had mild COVID-19 (a few samples of this study predate the infection). Cell type and time point are not known. The CDR3 is CASSLRDRPTMNTEAFF. CDR3 DNA sequence: TGTGCCAGCAGCCTCCGGGACAGGCCTACAATGAACACTGAAGCTTTCTTT.